The 15 T cell receptor beta chains below come from one sample, sequenced in a study of PD-L1 blockade in urothelial cancer. The time point: peripheral blood 6 weeks after treatment start. Method: immunoSEQ multiplex PCR; TCRdb's copy keeps in-frame clones and lacks some. The sample lists approximately 40,000 clones; about 86% were seen once. The material sequenced was PBMCs, taken around atezolizumab (anti-PD-L1) treatment. All receptors come from a man aged 55-75 years with urothelial cancer.

The genes are TRBV29-1 and TRBJ2-7; D may be TRBD2 (6 bases). V shed 6 bases and J shed 6 bases, with 15 bases lying between them. The germline V gene has CDR1 SQVTM and CDR2 ANQGSEA. This CDR3 is built from 12 residues. The CDR3 here is CSVGTPSSEQYF. CDR3 nucleotide sequence: TGCAGCGTAGGGACTCCCTCTAGCGAGCAGTACTTC.

The chain joins TRBV11-3 to TRBJ2-7, with D perhaps TRBD1 (6 bases). Germline V gene sequence: CDR1 SGHNT, CDR2 YENEEA. The V end was cut by 1 base, the J end by 5 bases, with 18 bases between. The CDR3 length is 16 residues. The CDR3 bases are TGTGCCAGCAGCTTAGTTGGAGCGTCAGGGGTTGACGAGCAGTACTTC. Translation: CASSLVGASGVDEQYF. Looking up the rest from reference TRBV11-3 and TRBJ2-7 gives the full variable domain: EAGVVQSPRYKIIEKKQPVAFWCNPISGHNTLYWYLQNLGQGPELLIRYENEEAVDDSQLPKDRFSAERLKGVDSTLKIQPAELGDSAVYLCASSLVGASGVDEQYFGPGTRLTVT.

The rearrangement joins TRBV6-1 to TRBJ1-5, with a tentative D call TRBD1 (5 bases). The germline V gene has CDR1 MNHNS and CDR2 SASEGT. The V gene lost 3 bases and the J gene lost 0 bases, with 15 bases spanning the gap. The CDR3 is 17 amino acids. The CDR3 coding sequence is TGTGCCAGCAGTGAGGGCGCAGGGAAGTATAGCAATCAGCCCCAGCATTTT. Translating gives CASSEGAGKYSNQPQHF.

The genes are TRBV7-9 and TRBJ2-7; the D gene is possibly TRBD1 (5 bases). Per the germline V gene, CDR1 is SEHNR and CDR2 is FQNEAQ (reference sequence). With 3 bases removed from V and 5 bases from J, the gap between germline ends came to 11 bases. The CDR3 consists of 13 residues. For the CDR3, the DNA is TGTGCCAGCAGCTTTCAGGGTCCGGACGAGCAGTACTTC. This sequence encodes CASSFQGPDEQYF.

The chain has TRBV28 and TRBJ2-7; TRBD1 matches 7 bases. Germline CDR1 MDHEN, CDR2 SYDVKM. Trimming cost V 6 bases and J 0 bases; bases outside gene matches: 5. The CDR3 has 14 residues. Written as DNA, the CDR3 is TGTGCCAGCAGCTTGACAGGGTTCTCCTACGAGCAGTACTTC. Its protein product is CASSLTGFSYEQYF.

This rearrangement joins TRBV9 to TRBJ1-6; 11 bases are shared with TRBD1. V lost 0 bases and J lost 10; bases outside the gene matches: 9. Germline CDR1 reads SGDLS; CDR2 reads YYNGEE. The CDR3 spans 17 residues. The CDR3: CASSVGMGGQGESPLHF. CDR3 in DNA: TGTGCCAGCAGCGTAGGCATGGGGGGACAGGGGGAATCACCCCTCCACTTT.

The J gene is TRBJ2-7, the V gene TRBV4-2, with 7 bases that match TRBD2. The ends lost 1 base at V and 2 bases at J; junction bases unmatched: 5. The CDR3 contains 15 residues. CDR1 is LGHNA, CDR2 YNFKEQ, per germline. CDR3 DNA: TGTGCCAGCAGCCAAGGGCAAGCGGGGACCTACGAGCAGTACTTC. Translation: CASSQGQAGTYEQYF.

The genes are TRBV2 and TRBJ2-1, with 10 bases that match TRBD2. This CDR3 comprises 15 residues. Germline assignment: CDR1 SNHLY and CDR2 FYNNEI. Trimming took 4 bases from V and 6 from J; bases not matched to a gene: 6. CDR3 region: CASSATLAGGNEQFF. As DNA, the CDR3 is TGTGCCAGCAGTGCAACATTAGCGGGGGGCAATGAGCAGTTCTTC.

V and J are TRBV11-3 and TRBJ2-1; D is perhaps TRBD1 (5 bases). This CDR3 region has 15 residues. Trimming took off 1 base at V and 0 bases at J, with 7 bases between the two ends. CDR1 SGHNT and CDR2 YENEEA come from the germline V gene. The CDR3 region is CASSLGQGSYNEQFF. CDR3 nucleotide sequence: TGTGCCAGCAGCTTAGGTCAGGGCTCCTACAATGAGCAGTTCTTC.

The CDR3 DNA reads TGCAGCGTTGTGACAGGGACAGGGGGCAACGAGCAGTACTTC. Its protein product is CSVVTGTGGNEQYF. The chain recombines TRBV29-1 with TRBJ2-7; TRBD1 aligns across 12 bases. V was pared by 4 bases and J by 5 bases, with 6 bases of the junction left unmatched. Germline V CDR1 and CDR2: SQVTM, ANQGSEA. CDR3 length equals 14 residues.

The V and J genes are TRBV27 and TRBJ2-7, with TRBD2 matching 11 bases. Germline CDR1 is MNHEY and CDR2 is SMNVEV (reference sequence). V lost 3 bases to trimming and J lost 3 bases; unmatched junction nucleotides: 4. The CDR3 has 15 amino acids. The CDR3 DNA reads as TGTGCCAGCAGTTTGATCCTAGCGGGGGGCTACGAGCAGTACTTC. This translates into CASSLILAGGYEQYF.

The chain links TRBV11-2 to TRBJ2-7; TRBD1 might be the D (6 bases). CDR3 length: 15 amino acids. The germline V gene encodes CDR1 SGHAT and CDR2 FQNNGV. Trimming stripped 8 bases from V and 4 bases from J, with 21 bases between. CDR3 sequence: CASDTTQGRSYEQYF. The CDR3, as DNA: TGTGCCAGCGACACGACGCAGGGGCGATCTTACGAGCAGTACTTC.

The gene calls are TRBV5-6 and TRBJ2-7, with D possibly TRBD1 on 5 matching bases. V lost 0 bases and J lost 6, with 13 bases in between. The CDR3 is made up of 14 amino acids. CDR1 is SGHDT and CDR2 is YYEEEE in the germline V gene. CDR3 amino acids: CASSLAGSGPEQYF. The DNA for the CDR3 is TGTGCCAGCAGCTTGGCAGGGTCCGGGCCCGAGCAGTACTTC.

V and J are TRBV7-9 and TRBJ1-1, with D unresolved. Looked up from germline, CDR1 is SEHNR and CDR2 is FQNEAQ (reference sequence). The CDR3 consists of 13 residues. Trimming left V 1 base short and J 4 bases short, with 7 bases between. DNA of the CDR3: TGTGCCAGCAGCTTAGGGGAGGCCACTGAAGCTTTCTTT. It translates to CASSLGEATEAFF.

V usage is TRBV6-4 and J usage is TRBJ1-1; D possibly corresponds to TRBD1 (6 bases). CDR3 size: 14 residues. The germline V gene has CDR1 MRHNA and CDR2 SNTAGT. The V and J ends lost 4 bases and 1 base respectively, with 10 bases between them. Here the CDR3 DNA reads TGTGCCAGCAGTGCAGGGGAAGAGAACACTGAAGCTTTCTTT. Translated: CASSAGEENTEAFF.